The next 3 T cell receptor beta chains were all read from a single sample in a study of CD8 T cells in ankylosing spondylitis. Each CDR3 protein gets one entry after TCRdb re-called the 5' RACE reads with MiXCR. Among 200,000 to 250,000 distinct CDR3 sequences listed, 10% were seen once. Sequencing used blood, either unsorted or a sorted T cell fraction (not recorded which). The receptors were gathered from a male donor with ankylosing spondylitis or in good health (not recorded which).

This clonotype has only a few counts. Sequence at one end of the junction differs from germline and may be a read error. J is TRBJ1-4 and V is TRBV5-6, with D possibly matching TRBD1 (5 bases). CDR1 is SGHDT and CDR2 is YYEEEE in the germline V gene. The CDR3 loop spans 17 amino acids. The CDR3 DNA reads TGTGCCATCAGCTTGGGGCAGGGCCCTTTGCCTAATGAAAAACTGTTTTTT. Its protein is CAISLGQGPLPNEKLFF.

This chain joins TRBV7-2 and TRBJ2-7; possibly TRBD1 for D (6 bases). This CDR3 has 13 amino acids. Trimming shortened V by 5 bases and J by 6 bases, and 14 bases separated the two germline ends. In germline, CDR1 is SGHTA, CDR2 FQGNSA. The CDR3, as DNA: TGTGCCAGCAGCCAGCTGCAAGGGGGCGAGCAGTACTTC. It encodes CASSQLQGGEQYF.

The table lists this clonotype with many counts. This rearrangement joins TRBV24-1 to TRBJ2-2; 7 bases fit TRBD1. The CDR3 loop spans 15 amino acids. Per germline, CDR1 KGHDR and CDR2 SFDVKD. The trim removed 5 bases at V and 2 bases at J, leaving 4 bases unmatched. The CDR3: CATSVAGGNTGELFF. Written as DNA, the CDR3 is TGTGCCACCAGTGTGGCAGGGGGAAACACCGGGGAGCTGTTTTTT.